The entry below gives a single T cell receptor beta chain sequence along with its context. It has no known antigen specificity. No much larger clone exists at a distance of one base, and base qualities are not known. The instrument was an Illumina HiSeq 1500. The public reads were run again by TCRdb, first through fastp at Q25 and then through MiXCR, and only productive beta chains were kept. A single entry per CDR3 protein holds the most common genes and DNA from its merged rows. Within this sample are approximately 470,000 distinct CDR3 sequences, with about two fifths of them counted one time only. The top ten hold around 44% of the sample. The data derive from a study of T cell repertoires in cytomegalovirus infection (dated by TCRdb to between 2017 and 2020). Some background on the complete study: Alongside well-studied HLA-B-restricted epitopes, the peptide stimulations were aimed at recently identified HLA-C-restricted CMV epitopes, whose presentation resists viral immunomodulation. Donor HLA type was relevant to the analysis, as public TCR beta signatures indicated carriage of CMV infection together with the matching HLA type. Results the study describes overall, beyond this receptor: In both this cohort and an independent roughly 400-donor cohort, the cumulative frequency of public TCR beta family members distinguished carriers of CMV infection plus the relevant HLA type. The ex vivo response was dominated by HLA-C-restricted CMV-specific TCR beta clonotypes, which also provided the single most frequent clonotype in two of eight donors.

The CDR3, cysteine through phenylalanine, is 14 amino acids long. Of the read, only the CDR3 DNA is kept; its 42 bases are in frame from base 1. V is clipped by 6 bases and J by 0 bases, and the sequence between their germline boundaries is 9 bases long. Sample treatment or condition, as interpreted from the label and publication: in vitro stimulation with specific CMV peptide epitopes to enrich CMV-specific T cells. This TCR derives from a human donor in good health (CMV status not recorded). Some clones in this sample may be carry-over from other donors' samples. This receptor chain uses TRBV12-3 or TRBV12-4 and TRBJ1-3, with the D gene call left open. Sequenced material: cultured PBMCs, taken from culture after CMV antigen stimulation. The DNA reads as follows: TGTGCCAGCAGCGAGGGAAACTCTGGAAACACCATATATTTT. Its amino acids are CASSEGNSGNTIYF.